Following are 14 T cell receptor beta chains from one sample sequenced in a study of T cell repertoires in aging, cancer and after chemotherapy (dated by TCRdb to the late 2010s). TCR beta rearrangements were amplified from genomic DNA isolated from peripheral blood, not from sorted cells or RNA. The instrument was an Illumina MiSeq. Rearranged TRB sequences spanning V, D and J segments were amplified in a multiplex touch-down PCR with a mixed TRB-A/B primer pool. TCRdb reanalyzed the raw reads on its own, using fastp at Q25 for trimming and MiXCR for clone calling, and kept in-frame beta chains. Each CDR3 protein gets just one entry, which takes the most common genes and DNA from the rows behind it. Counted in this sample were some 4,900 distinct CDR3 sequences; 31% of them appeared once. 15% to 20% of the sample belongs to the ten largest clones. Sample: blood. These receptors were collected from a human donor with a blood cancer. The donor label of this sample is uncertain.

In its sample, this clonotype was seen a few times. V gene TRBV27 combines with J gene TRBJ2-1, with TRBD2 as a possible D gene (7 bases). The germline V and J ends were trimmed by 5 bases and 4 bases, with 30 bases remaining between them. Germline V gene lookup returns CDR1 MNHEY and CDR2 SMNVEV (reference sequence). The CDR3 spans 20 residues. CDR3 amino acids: CASSLTVSWGGRGFYNEQFF. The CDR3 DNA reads TGTGCCAGCAGTCTTACAGTTAGTTGGGGGGGAAGGGGGTTTTACAATGAGCAGTTCTTC.

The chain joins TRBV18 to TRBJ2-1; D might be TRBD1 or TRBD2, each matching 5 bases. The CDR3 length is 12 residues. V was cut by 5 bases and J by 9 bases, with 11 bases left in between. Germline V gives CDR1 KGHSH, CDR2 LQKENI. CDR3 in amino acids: CASSTLGVEQFF. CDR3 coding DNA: TGTGCCAGCTCAACCCTGGGGGTTGAGCAGTTCTTC.

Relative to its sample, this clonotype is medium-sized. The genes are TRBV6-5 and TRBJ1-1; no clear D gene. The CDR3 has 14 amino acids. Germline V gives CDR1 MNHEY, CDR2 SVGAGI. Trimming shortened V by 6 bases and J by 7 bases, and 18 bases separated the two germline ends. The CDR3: CASRQPPPGGEAFF. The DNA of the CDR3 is TGTGCCAGCAGACAACCCCCCCCCGGCGGTGAAGCTTTCTTT.

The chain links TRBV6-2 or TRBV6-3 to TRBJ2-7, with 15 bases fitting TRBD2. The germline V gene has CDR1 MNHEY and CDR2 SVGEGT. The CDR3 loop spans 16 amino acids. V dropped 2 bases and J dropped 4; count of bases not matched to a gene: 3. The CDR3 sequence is CASSYGGLAGGYEQYF. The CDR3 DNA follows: TGTGCCAGCAGTTACGGAGGACTAGCGGGAGGGTACGAGCAGTACTTC.

The DNA of the CDR3 is TGTGCCAGCAGCTTCCTGGGGAATTCGGAGACCCAGTACTTC. This codes for CASSFLGNSETQYF. The chain employs TRBV7-2 and TRBJ2-5; D ambiguous. Trimming pared 3 bases from V and 5 bases from J, leaving 13 bases between. The CDR3 covers 14 residues. Germline assignment: CDR1 SGHTA and CDR2 FQGNSA. Based on the CDR3 plus reference TRBV7-2 and TRBJ2-5, the full variable domain is GAGVSQSPSNKVTEKGKDVELRCDPISGHTALYWYRQSLGQGLEFLIYFQGNSAPDKSGLPSDRFSAERTGGSVSTLTIQRTQQEDSAVYLCASSFLGNSETQYFGPGTRLLVL.

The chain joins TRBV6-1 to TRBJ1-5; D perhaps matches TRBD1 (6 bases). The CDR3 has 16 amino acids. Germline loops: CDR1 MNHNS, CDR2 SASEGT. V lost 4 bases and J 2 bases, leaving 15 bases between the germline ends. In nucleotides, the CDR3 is TGTGCCAGCAGTGGCGCATGGGCAGGGGGCAATCAGCCCCAGCATTTT. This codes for CASSGAWAGGNQPQHF.

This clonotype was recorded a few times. The CDR3 region is CASSGTVPYEQYF. The DNA for the CDR3 is TGTGCCAGCAGCGGGACCGTCCCCTACGAGCAGTACTTC. This sequence joins TRBV6-2 or TRBV6-3 and TRBJ2-7; the D call may be TRBD1 or TRBD2 (5 bases each). V lost 6 bases and J lost 2, with 11 bases in between. This CDR3 has 13 residues. Per germline, CDR1 MNHEY and CDR2 SVGEGT.

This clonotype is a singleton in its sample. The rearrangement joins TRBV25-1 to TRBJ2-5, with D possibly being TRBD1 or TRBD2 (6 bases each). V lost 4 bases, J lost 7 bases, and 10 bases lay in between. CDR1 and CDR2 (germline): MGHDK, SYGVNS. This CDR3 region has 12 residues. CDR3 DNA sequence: TGTGCCAGCAGTGTTGGAGGGGGGACCCAGTACTTC. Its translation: CASSVGGGTQYF.

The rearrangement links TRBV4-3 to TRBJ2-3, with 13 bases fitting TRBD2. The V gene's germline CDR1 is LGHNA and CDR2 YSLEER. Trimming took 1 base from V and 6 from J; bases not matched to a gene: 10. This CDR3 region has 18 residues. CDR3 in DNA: TGCGCCAGCAGCCAAGCTACTAGCGGGGGGGTATCAAGGGATACGCAGTATTTT. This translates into CASSQATSGGVSRDTQYF.

The CDR3, as DNA: TGTGCCAGCAGTTACCGGACAGGGCGGGGAGAGACCCAGTACTTC. Its protein is CASSYRTGRGETQYF. V usage is TRBV6-2 or TRBV6-3 and J usage is TRBJ2-5, with TRBD1 matching over 8 bases. The CDR3 has 15 residues. The V and J ends lost 2 bases and 4 bases, in that order; junction bases with no gene match: 6. The germline V gene encodes CDR1 MNHEY and CDR2 SVGEGT.

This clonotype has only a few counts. CDR3 residues: CASSTTSLYEQYF. CDR3 sequence (DNA): TGTGCCAGCTCCACCACGAGTCTCTACGAGCAGTACTTC. The V call is TRBV18, the J call TRBJ2-7, with unresolved D. The germline V gene encodes CDR1 KGHSH and CDR2 LQKENI. There are 13 residues in the CDR3. V shed 6 bases and J shed 3 bases, with 12 bases lying between them.

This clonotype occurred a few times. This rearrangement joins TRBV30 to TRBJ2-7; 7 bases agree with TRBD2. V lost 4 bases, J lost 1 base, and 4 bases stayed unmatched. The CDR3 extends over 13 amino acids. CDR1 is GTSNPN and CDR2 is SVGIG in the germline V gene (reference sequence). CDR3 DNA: TGTGCCTGGACTGCGGGAGCATCCTACGAGCAGTACTTC. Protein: CAWTAGASYEQYF.

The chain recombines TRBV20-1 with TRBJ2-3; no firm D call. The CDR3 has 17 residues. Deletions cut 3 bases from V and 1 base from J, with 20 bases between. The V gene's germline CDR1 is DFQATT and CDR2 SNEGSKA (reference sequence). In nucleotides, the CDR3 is TGCAGTGCTAGCGTCCTAGTGATAGTTGGGCGCACAGATACGCAGTATTTT. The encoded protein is CSASVLVIVGRTDTQYF.

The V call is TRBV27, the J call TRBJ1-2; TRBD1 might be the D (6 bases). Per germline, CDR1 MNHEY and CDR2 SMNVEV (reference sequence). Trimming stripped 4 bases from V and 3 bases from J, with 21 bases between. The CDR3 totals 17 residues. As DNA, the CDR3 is TGTGCCAGCAGTTCCATGGGGGGCCCCTTGGTCGACTATGGCTACACCTTC. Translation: CASSSMGGPLVDYGYTF.